Following are 10 T cell receptor beta chains from one sample sequenced in a study of patients and donors after allogeneic stem cell transplantation. TCRdb recomputed calls from the RT-PCR reads with MiXCR, one row per CDR3 protein. The sample records hundreds of thousands of distinct CDR3 sequences, approximately 16% being singletons. Sample: blood, either unsorted or a sorted T cell fraction (not recorded which). These receptors came from a human donor who was either an allogeneic HSCT recipient or a stem cell or donor lymphocyte infusion donor (not recorded which). It is not recorded whose cells these are; they may come from a transplant donor.

This chain links TRBV20-1 with TRBJ1-3; D is perhaps TRBD1 (5 bases). Germline assignment: CDR1 DFQATT and CDR2 SNEGSKA (reference sequence). This CDR3 comprises 15 residues. With 3 bases removed from V and 0 bases from J, the gap between germline ends came to 12 bases. The CDR3 loop reads CSASSGAHSGNTIYF. CDR3 DNA sequence: TGCAGTGCTAGTTCCGGGGCTCACTCTGGAAACACCATATATTTT.

V gene TRBV5-1 combines with J gene TRBJ1-1; 8 nucleotides agree with TRBD1. V shed 0 bases, J shed 7 bases, and the junction held 5 bases outside the gene matches. CDR3 size: 14 residues. Germline V gives CDR1 SGHRS, CDR2 YFSETQ. The CDR3 coding sequence is TGCGCCAGCAGCTTGGCAGGACAGGGTGGTGAAGCTTTCTTT. Its translation is CASSLAGQGGEAFF.

This clonotype came up a few times. The V call is TRBV4-2, the J call TRBJ1-4; no clear D gene. V lost 0 bases and J lost 6, with 11 bases in between. Germline V gene sequence: CDR1 LGHNA, CDR2 YNFKEQ. This CDR3 comprises 15 residues. The CDR3 bases are TGTGCCAGCAGCCAAGATCCCTGGACTCATGAAAAACTGTTTTTT. It is translated as CASSQDPWTHEKLFF.

The chain couples TRBV27 to TRBJ1-5, with 8 bases identical to TRBD1. The CDR3 is 15 residues long. The J segment lost 3 bases and the V segment lost 2 bases, leaving 3 bases of the junction unmatched. Germline assignment: CDR1 MNHEY and CDR2 SMNVEV (reference sequence). CDR3 DNA: TGTGCCAGCAGTTTAAAGACAGGGGTCAATCAGCCCCAGCATTTT. Translated: CASSLKTGVNQPQHF.

This clonotype was counted only a few times. The chain couples TRBV28 to TRBJ1-1, with a weak D call TRBD1 (5 bases). With 6 bases removed from V and 0 bases from J, the gap between germline ends came to 11 bases. Germline assignment: CDR1 MDHEN and CDR2 SYDVKM. CDR3 length: 14 residues. The CDR3 is CASRETVVNTEAFF. In DNA form, the CDR3 reads TGTGCCAGCAGAGAGACAGTCGTGAACACTGAAGCTTTCTTT. Using reference TRBV28 and TRBJ1-1 for the parts outside the CDR3, the full variable domain is DVKVTQSSRYLVKRTGEKVFLECVQDMDHENMFWYRQDPGLGLRLIYFSYDVKMKEKGDIPEGYSVSREKKERFSLILESASTNQTSMYLCASRETVVNTEAFFGQGTRLTVV.

This clonotype has a count of ten or more. The chain recombines TRBV5-6 with TRBJ2-7; 10 bases are shared with TRBD1. After removal of 4 bases from V and 4 bases from J, the junction contained 5 bases not matched to a gene. The CDR3 consists of 14 residues. Germline assignment: CDR1 SGHDT and CDR2 YYEEEE. The CDR3 sequence is CASSPDRGSYEQYF. CDR3 DNA sequence: TGTGCCAGCAGCCCGGACAGGGGGAGTTACGAGCAGTACTTC.

In its sample, this clonotype was seen a few times. The CDR3 is CSTRDRAQETQYF. The CDR3 region has the DNA TGCAGTACCCGGGACAGGGCTCAAGAGACCCAGTACTTC. This rearrangement joins TRBV20-1 to TRBJ2-5; 9 bases align to TRBD1. CDR3 length: 13 amino acids. In germline, CDR1 is DFQATT, CDR2 SNEGSKA (reference sequence). The J segment lost 2 bases and the V segment lost 8 bases, leaving 6 bases of the junction unmatched.

This clonotype was observed a few times. The chain recombines TRBV5-1 with TRBJ2-7; D is ambiguous. V dropped 1 base and J dropped 2 bases, with 13 bases sitting between them. CDR1 and CDR2 (germline): SGHRS, YFSETQ. The CDR3 is 15 residues long. CDR3 nucleotide sequence: TGCGCCAGCAGCTTGAGGCCTGAGTCGGCCTACGAGCAGTACTTC. This encodes CASSLRPESAYEQYF.

This sequence joins TRBV12-3 or TRBV12-4 and TRBJ1-4; perhaps TRBD1 as D (6 bases). This CDR3 has 13 amino acids. Between the trimmed V and J ends, which lost 8 bases and 4 bases, there was a span of 11 bases. The CDR3 loop is CASQNRDNEKLFF. The CDR3 coding sequence is TGTGCCAGCCAAAACAGGGATAATGAAAAACTGTTTTTT.

V is TRBV7-9 and J is TRBJ2-1, with 10 bases fitting TRBD2. The V and J ends lost 1 base and 9 bases, in that order; junction bases with no gene match: 6. This CDR3 is built from 15 residues. Germline assignment: CDR1 SEHNR and CDR2 FQNEAQ (reference sequence). The CDR3 DNA is TGTGCCAGCAGCTTAGGGGCTAGCGGGAGAGGTGAGCAGTTCTTC. This codes for CASSLGASGRGEQFF.